This TCR beta chain was retrieved from a study of T cell changes during pregnancy in multiple sclerosis. Data came from immunoSEQ multiplex PCR; TCRdb stores just in-frame clones and leaves some out. The top ten hold 1.4% to 1.5% of the sample, which has about 68,000 clones, less than 95% seen once. The CDR3 runs 15 residues. With V trimmed by 4 bases and J by 4 bases, 9 bases remained unmatched. From germline, CDR1 is MNHEY and CDR2 SMNVEV (reference sequence). This chain uses TRBV27 with TRBJ1-2; 7 positions agree with TRBD1. The source is a female donor with multiple sclerosis, enrolled in a pregnancy study. This specimen was peripheral blood, taken in the third trimester of pregnancy. CDR3 sequence: CASSSRTGVSYGYTF. CDR3 coding DNA: TGTGCCAGCAGTTCCAGAACAGGGGTCTCCTATGGCTACACCTTC.